The following is a T cell receptor beta chain sequence with its context. The sample originates from a study of shared clonotypes between healthy human individuals. Produced via immunoSEQ multiplex PCR; TCRdb's table is partial and in-frame only. Here the sample spans 550,000 to 600,000 clones, around 76% being singletons. In germline, CDR1 is MNHEY, CDR2 SVGAGI. The CDR3 sequence is 16 residues long. V lost 2 bases and J lost 0, with 12 bases in between. The chain recombines TRBV6-5 with TRBJ2-3, with D perhaps matching TRBD2 (5 bases). The sequence derives from a woman in her 40s in good health. Some clones in this sample may be carry-over from other donors' samples. Sequencing used PBMCs. CDR3 in amino acids: CASSYVASPSTDTQYF. CDR3 DNA sequence: TGTGCCAGCAGTTACGTTGCTAGCCCTAGCACAGATACGCAGTATTTT.